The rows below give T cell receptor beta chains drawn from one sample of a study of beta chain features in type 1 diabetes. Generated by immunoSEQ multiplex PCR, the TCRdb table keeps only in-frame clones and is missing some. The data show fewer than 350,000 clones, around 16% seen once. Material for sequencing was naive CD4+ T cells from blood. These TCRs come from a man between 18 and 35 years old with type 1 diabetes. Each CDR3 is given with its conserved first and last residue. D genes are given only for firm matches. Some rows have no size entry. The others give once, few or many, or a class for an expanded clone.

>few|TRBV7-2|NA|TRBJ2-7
CASSLRGVYEQYF
TGTGCCAGCAGCTTGCGCGGGGTCTACGAGCAGTACTTC
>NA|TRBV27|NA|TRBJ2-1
CASSFGLPQLYNEQFF
TGTGCCAGCAGTTTCGGGTTGCCACAACTTTACAATGAGCAGTTCTTC
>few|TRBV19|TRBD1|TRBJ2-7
CASRLRQGSYEQYF
TGTGCCAGTAGACTTCGACAGGGCTCCTACGAGCAGTACTTC
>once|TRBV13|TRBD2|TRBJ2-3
CASTPTPSGGADTQYF
TGTGCCAGCACCCCGACCCCTAGCGGGGGGGCAGATACGCAGTATTTT
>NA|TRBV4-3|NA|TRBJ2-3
CASSDYTDTQYF
TGCGCCAGCTCCGACTACACAGATACGCAGTATTTT
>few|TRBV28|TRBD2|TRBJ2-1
CASRTPTGGRNNEQFF
TGTGCCAGCAGGACTCCGACGGGGGGGCGGAACAATGAGCAGTTCTTC
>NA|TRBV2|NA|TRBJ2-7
CASRGGSYEQYF
TGTGCCAGCAGGGGAGGCTCCTACGAGCAGTACTTC
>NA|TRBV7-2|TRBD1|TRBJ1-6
CASSGHGTANSPLHF
TGTGCCAGCAGCGGGCACGGGACAGCTAATTCACCCCTCCACTTT
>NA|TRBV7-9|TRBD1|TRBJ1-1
CASSRDSVNTEAFF
TGTGCCAGCAGCCGGGACAGCGTGAACACTGAAGCTTTCTTT
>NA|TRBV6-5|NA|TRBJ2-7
CASRMTVSHEQYF
TGTGCCAGCAGGATGACAGTCTCCCACGAGCAGTACTTC
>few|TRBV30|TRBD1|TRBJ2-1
CAWEPTGDSYNEQFF
TGTGCCTGGGAGCCTACAGGGGACTCCTACAATGAGCAGTTCTTC
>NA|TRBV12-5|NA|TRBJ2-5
CASGFSLQAQYF
TGTGCTAGTGGTTTTTCCCTCCAGGCCCAGTACTTC
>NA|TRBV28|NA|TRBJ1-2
CASCQGHLNYGYTF
TGTGCCAGCTGCCAGGGACACCTCAACTATGGCTACACCTTC
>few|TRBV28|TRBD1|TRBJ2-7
CASSGYRGFYEQYF
TGTGCCAGCAGTGGCTACAGGGGTTTCTACGAGCAGTACTTC
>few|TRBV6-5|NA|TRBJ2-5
CASSSRVAALQETQYF
TGTGCCAGCAGTTCGAGAGTAGCGGCTCTTCAAGAGACCCAGTACTTC
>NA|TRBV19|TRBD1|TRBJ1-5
CASSRDRSNQPQHF
TGTGCCAGTAGCCGGGACAGAAGCAATCAGCCCCAGCATTTT
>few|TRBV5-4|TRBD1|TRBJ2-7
CASSRVNVGQGSHEQYF
TGTGCCAGCAGCCGTGTCAACGTAGGACAGGGTAGCCACGAGCAGTACTTC
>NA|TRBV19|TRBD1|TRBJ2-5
CASSTGDRVETQYF
TGTGCCAGTAGTACCGGCGACAGGGTCGAGACCCAGTACTTC
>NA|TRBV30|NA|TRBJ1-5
CAWSKTDHQPQHF
TGTGCCTGGAGTAAAACAGACCATCAGCCCCAGCATTTT
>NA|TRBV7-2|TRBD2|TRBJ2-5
CASSLGFALAGRKLEYF
TGTGCCAGCAGCTTAGGTTTCGCACTAGCGGGCCGCAAACTAGAGTACTTC